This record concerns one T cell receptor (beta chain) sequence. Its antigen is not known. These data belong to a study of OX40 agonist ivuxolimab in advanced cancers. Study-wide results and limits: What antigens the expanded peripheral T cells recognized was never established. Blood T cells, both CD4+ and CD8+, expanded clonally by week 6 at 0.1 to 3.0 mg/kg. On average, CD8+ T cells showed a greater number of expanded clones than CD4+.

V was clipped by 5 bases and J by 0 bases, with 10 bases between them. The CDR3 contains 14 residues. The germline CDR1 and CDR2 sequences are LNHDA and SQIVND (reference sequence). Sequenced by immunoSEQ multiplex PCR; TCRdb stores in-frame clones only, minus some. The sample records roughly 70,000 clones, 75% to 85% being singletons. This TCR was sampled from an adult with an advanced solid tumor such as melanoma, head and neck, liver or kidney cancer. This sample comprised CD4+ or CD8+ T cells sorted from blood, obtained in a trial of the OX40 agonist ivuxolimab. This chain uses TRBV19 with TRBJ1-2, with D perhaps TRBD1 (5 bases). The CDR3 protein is CASSLAGANYGYTF. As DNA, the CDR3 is TGTGCCAGTAGTCTTGCGGGGGCTAACTATGGCTACACCTTC.